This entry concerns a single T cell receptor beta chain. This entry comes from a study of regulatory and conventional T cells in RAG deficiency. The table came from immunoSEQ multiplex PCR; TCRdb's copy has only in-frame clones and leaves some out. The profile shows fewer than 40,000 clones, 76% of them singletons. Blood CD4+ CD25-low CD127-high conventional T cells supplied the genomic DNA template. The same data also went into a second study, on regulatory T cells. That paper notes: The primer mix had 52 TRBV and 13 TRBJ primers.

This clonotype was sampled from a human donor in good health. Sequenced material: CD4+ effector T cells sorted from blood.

The CDR3 spells CASSLEPGADTQYF. The CDR3 DNA reads as TGTGCCAGCAGCCTCGAGCCGGGGGCAGATACGCAGTATTTT. This rearrangement joins TRBV9 to TRBJ2-3, with D possibly being TRBD2 (6 bases). V was trimmed by 4 bases and J by 4 bases, leaving 13 bases between them. Per the germline V gene, CDR1 is SGDLS and CDR2 is YYNGEE. The CDR3 is 14 amino acids.